This TCR beta chain was recorded in a study of OX40 agonist ivuxolimab in advanced cancers. Study details: Three patients responded partially, comprising one with hepatocellular carcinoma and two with cutaneous melanoma.

Generated by immunoSEQ multiplex PCR, the TCRdb table keeps only in-frame clones and is missing some. The data show 65,000 or so clones, more than 80% seen once. Sampling times: baseline, cycle 4 day 1, cycle 7 day 1. The V gene's germline CDR1 is LGHNA and CDR2 YSLEER. The CDR3 sequence is 16 residues long. V was shortened by 4 bases and J by 3 bases, with 18 bases between the two germline ends. V usage is TRBV4-3 and J usage is TRBJ1-2; weak D call: TRBD1 (6 bases). Sequencing was performed on CD4+ or CD8+ T cells sorted from blood, taken in a trial of the OX40 agonist ivuxolimab. The receptor comes from an adult with an advanced solid tumor such as melanoma, head and neck, liver or kidney cancer. CDR3 nucleotides: TGCGCCAGCAGCCCCAATCCTCGGACAGCATACTATGGCTACACCTTC. Translating gives CASSPNPRTAYYGYTF.